This T cell receptor beta chain was sequenced during a study of cytomegalovirus exposure and HLA in healthy donors. General study results and limits: It was reported that TCR beta sequences correctly inferred the HLA-A and HLA-B alleles for most subjects.

Remarks on this clone: Its antigen is not known.

PCR primers comprised 60 Vbeta and 13 Jbeta primers. TCRdb's copy holds only in-frame clones and misses some; the assay was immunoSEQ multiplex PCR. The sample has about 64,000 clones; roughly 80% are singletons. The germline V gene has CDR1 MGHDK and CDR2 SYGVNS. V was pared by 6 bases and J by 6 bases, with 8 bases between. This CDR3 is 11 amino acids long. V gene TRBV25-1 combines with J gene TRBJ1-1; D remains unclear. Sequencing was performed on PBMCs. This clonotype was sampled from a male donor in good health and CMV-seropositive. The DNA of the CDR3 is TGTGCCAGCAGGGAGGGAGCTGAAGCTTTCTTT. Protein sequence: CASREGAEAFF.